The clone carrying this T cell receptor beta chain was seen repeatedly, ten times or more. The entry originates in a study of T cells after posttransplantation cyclophosphamide. The assay was immunoSEQ multiplex PCR, and TCRdb's table has in-frame clones only and misses some. The repertoire consists of 34,000 or so clones, none detected only once. With V trimmed by 3 bases and J by 8 bases, 6 bases remained unmatched. This CDR3 is built from 14 residues. From germline, CDR1 is SEHNR and CDR2 FQNEAQ (reference sequence). The sequence was obtained from a woman in her forties or fifties in good health and a related stem cell transplant donor. The gene calls are TRBV7-9 and TRBJ1-4; 7 positions match TRBD1. Sequenced material: PBMCs. In DNA, the CDR3 is TGTGCCAGCAGCTTTCAATACAGGGGAGAAAAACTGTTTTTT. It yields the protein CASSFQYRGEKLFF.